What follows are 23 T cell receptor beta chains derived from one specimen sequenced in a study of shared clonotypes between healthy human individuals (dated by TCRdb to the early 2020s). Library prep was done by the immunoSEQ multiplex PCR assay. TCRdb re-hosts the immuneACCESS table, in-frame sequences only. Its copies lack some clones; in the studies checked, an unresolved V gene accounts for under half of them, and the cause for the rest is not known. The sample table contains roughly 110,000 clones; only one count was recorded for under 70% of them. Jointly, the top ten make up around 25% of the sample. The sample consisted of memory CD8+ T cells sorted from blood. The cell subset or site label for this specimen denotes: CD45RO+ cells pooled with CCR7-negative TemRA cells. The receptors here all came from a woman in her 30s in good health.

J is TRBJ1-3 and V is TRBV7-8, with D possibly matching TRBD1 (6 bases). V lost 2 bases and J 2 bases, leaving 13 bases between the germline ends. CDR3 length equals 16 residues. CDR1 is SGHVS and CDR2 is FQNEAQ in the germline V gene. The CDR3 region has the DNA TGTGCCAGCAGCTTATTCAGGGGAGGGGCTGGAAACACCATATATTTT. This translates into CASSLFRGGAGNTIYF.

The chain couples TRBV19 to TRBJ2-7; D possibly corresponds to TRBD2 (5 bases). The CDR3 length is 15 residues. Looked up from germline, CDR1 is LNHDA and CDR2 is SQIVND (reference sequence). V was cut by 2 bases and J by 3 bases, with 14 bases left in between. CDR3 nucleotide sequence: TGTGCCAGTAGTATATGGAGTGGAGGATACTACGAGCAGTACTTC. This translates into CASSIWSGGYYEQYF.

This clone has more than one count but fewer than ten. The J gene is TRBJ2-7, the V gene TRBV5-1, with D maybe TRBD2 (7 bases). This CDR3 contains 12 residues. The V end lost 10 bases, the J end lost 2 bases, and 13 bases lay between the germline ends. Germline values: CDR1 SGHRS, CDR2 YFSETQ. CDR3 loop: CASRGDTYEQYF. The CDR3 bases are TGCGCCTCCCGGGGGGACACCTACGAGCAGTACTTC.

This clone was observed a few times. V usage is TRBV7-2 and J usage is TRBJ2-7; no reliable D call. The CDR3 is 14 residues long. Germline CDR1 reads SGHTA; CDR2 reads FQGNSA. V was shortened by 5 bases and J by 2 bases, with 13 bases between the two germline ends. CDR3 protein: CASSPWATAYEQYF. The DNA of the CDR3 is TGTGCCAGCAGCCCCTGGGCTACTGCCTACGAGCAGTACTTC.

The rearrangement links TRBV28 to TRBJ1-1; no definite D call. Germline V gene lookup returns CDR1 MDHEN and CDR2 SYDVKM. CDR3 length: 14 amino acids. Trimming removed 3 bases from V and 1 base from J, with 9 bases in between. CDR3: CASSFSPTNTEAFF. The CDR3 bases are TGTGCCAGCAGTTTTAGCCCCACGAACACTGAAGCTTTCTTT.

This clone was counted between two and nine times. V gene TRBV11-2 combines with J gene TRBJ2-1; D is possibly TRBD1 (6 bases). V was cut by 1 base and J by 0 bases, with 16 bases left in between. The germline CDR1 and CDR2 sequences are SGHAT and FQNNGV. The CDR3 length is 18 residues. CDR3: CASSLGWAEDSSYNEQFF. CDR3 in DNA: TGTGCCAGCAGCTTAGGGTGGGCAGAGGACAGCTCCTACAATGAGCAGTTCTTC.

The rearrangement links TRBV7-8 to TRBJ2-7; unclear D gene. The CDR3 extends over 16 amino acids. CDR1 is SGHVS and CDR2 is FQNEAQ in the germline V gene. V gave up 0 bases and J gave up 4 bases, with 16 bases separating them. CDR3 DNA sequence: TGTGCCAGCAGCTTAGCGTGGTGGCATCCTTTTTACGAGCAGTACTTC. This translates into CASSLAWWHPFYEQYF.

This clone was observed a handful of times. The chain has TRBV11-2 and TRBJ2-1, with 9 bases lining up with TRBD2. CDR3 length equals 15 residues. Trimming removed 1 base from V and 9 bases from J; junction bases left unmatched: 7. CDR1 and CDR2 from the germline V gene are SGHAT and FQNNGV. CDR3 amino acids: CASSLGGLAGPEQFF. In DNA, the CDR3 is TGTGCCAGCAGCTTAGGAGGTCTAGCGGGACCTGAGCAGTTCTTC.

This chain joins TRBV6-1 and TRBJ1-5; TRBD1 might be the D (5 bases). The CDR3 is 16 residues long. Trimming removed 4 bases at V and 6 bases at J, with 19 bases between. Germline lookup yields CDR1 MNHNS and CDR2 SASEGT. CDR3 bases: TGTGCCAGCAGTGCACCCTTCGACAGCCCGACTCAGCCCCAGCATTTT. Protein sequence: CASSAPFDSPTQPQHF.

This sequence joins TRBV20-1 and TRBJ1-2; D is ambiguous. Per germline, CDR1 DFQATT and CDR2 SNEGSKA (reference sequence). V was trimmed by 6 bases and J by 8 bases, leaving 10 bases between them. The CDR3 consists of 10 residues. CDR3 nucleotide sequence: TGCAGTGCCCCCCGTAGCGGCTACACCTTC. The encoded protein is CSAPRSGYTF.

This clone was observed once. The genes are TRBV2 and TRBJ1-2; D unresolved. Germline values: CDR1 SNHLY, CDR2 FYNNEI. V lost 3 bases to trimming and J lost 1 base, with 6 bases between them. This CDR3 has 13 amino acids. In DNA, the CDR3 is TGTGCCAGCAGTGATAGTCGTAACTATGGCTACACCTTC. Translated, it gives CASSDSRNYGYTF.

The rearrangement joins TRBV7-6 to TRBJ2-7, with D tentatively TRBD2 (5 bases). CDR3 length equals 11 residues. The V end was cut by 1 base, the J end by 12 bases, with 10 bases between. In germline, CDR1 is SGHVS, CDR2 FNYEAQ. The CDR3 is CASSLGERRYF. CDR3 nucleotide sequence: TGTGCCAGCAGCTTAGGGGAGAGGCGGTACTTC.

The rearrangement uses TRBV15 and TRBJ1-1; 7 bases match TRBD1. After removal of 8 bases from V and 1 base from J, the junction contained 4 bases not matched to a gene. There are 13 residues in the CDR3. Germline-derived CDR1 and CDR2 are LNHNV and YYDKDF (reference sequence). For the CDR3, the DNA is TGTGCCACCGAGGGGGCAGAGAACACTGAAGCTTTCTTT. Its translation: CATEGAENTEAFF.

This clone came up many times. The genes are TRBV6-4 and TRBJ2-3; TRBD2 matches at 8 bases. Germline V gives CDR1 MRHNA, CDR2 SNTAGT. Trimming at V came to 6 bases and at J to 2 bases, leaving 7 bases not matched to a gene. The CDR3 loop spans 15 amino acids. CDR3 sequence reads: CASSPGGTDTDTQYF. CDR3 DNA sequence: TGTGCCAGCAGCCCGGGAGGGACCGACACAGATACGCAGTATTTT.

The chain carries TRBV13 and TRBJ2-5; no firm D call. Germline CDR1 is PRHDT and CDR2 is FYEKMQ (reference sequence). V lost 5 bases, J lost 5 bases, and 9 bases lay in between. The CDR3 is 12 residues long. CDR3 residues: CASSPDRETQYF. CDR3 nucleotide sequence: TGTGCCAGCAGCCCCGACCGGGAGACCCAGTACTTC.

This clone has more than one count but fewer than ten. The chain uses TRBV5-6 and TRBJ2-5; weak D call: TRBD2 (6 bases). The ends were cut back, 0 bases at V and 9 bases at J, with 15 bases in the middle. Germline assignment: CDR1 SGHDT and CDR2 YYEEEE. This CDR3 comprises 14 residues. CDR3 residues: CASSLAAGRRAQYF. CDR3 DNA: TGTGCCAGCAGCTTGGCGGCAGGGCGGAGGGCCCAGTACTTC.

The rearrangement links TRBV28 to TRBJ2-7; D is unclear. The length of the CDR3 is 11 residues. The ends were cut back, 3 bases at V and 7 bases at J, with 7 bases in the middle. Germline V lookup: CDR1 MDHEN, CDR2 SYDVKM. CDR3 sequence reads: CASSLVGEQYF. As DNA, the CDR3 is TGTGCCAGCAGTTTGGTCGGGGAGCAGTACTTC.

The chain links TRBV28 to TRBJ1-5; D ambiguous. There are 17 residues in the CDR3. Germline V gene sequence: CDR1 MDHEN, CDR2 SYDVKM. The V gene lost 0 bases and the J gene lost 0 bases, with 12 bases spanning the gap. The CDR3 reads CASSLWYGDYSNQPQHF. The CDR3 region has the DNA TGTGCCAGCAGTTTATGGTACGGTGACTATAGCAATCAGCCCCAGCATTTT.

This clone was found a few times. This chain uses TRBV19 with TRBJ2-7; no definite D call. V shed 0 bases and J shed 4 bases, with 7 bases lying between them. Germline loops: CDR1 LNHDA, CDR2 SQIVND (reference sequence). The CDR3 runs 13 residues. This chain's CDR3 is CASSIDPKYEQYF. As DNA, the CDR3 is TGTGCCAGTAGTATAGACCCCAAATACGAGCAGTACTTC. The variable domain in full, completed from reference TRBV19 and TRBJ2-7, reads DGGITQSPKYLFRKEGQNVTLSCEQNLNHDAMYWYRQDPGQGLRLIYYSQIVNDFQKGDIAEGYSVSREKKESFPLTVTSAQKNPTAFYLCASSIDPKYEQYFGPGTRLTVT.

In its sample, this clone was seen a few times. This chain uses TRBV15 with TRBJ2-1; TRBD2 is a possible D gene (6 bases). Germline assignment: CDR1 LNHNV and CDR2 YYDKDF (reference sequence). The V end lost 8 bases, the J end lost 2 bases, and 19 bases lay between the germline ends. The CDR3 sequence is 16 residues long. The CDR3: CATSHQYSSAYNEQFF. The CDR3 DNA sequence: TGTGCCACCTCCCACCAATACTCTAGCGCCTACAATGAGCAGTTCTTC.

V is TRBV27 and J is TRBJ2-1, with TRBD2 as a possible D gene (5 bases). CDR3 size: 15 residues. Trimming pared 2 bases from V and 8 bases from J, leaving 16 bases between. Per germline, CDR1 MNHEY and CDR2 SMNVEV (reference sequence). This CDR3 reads CASSLEYGMWHEQFF. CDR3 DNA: TGTGCCAGCAGTTTAGAGTACGGGATGTGGCATGAGCAGTTCTTC.

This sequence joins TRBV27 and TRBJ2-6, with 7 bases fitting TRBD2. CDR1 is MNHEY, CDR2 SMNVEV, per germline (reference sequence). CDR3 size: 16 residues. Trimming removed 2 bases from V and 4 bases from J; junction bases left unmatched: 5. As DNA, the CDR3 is TGTGCCAGCAGTTTAATCGGGAGGTTGGGGGCCAACGTCCTGACTTTC. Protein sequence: CASSLIGRLGANVLTF.

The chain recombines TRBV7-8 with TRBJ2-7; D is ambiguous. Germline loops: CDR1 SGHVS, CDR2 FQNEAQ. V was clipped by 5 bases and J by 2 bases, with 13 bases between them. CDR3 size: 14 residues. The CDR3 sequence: CASSAHGQPYEQYF. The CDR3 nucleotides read TGTGCCAGCAGCGCACACGGCCAACCCTACGAGCAGTACTTC.